A selection of T cell receptor beta chains follows, all from one sample in a study of graft-versus-host responses after intestinal transplantation. The method was immunoSEQ multiplex PCR; TCRdb's version includes in-frame clones alone and lacks a portion of them. The data hold tens of thousands of clones, with around 94% observed a single time. The sample consisted of PBMCs, taken 16 days after intestinal transplant. All receptors derive from a human patient who received an intestinal transplant, so some T cells may come from the graft donor. The CDR3 runs from the conserved cysteine through the conserved F or W. D genes are given only for firm matches. Expanded clones get a size class; other rows say once, few or many, or leave the size out.

D gene,V gene,clone size,J gene,CDR3 DNA,CDR3 protein
TRBD1,TRBV7-8,NA,TRBJ2-7,TGTGCCAGCAGCTTCCGGGACAGTCAGTTCTACGAGCAGTACTTC,CASSFRDSQFYEQYF
NA,TRBV15,NA,TRBJ2-3,TGTGCCACCAGCAGAGATAGCAGCTGGCGGAACCGCCCCCCAGATACGCAGTATTTT,CATSRDSSWRNRPPDTQYF
NA,TRBV11-1,NA,TRBJ2-1,TGTGCCAGCAGCAGACTCTTCGCACTAGCAGACTCCTACAATGAGCAGTTCTTC,CASSRLFALADSYNEQFF
NA,TRBV11-2,NA,TRBJ2-1,TGTGCCAGACTCCAACTAGTAACGGGGAATGAGCAGTTCTTC,CARLQLVTGNEQFF
NA,TRBV6-1,NA,TRBJ2-2,TGTGCCGGGTTTGGCTCGAACACCGGGGAGCTGTTTTTT,CAGFGSNTGELFF
TRBD1,TRBV28,NA,TRBJ2-5,TGTGCCAGCAGTTTAGGGGGACAGTTAAGAGAGACCCAGTACTTC,CASSLGGQLRETQYF
TRBD2,TRBV4-1,NA,TRBJ2-1,TGCGCCAGCAGCCAAAGTGATAGCGGGAGCTATGAGCAGTTCTTC,CASSQSDSGSYEQFF
TRBD1,TRBV6-5,NA,TRBJ1-2,TGTGCCAGCAGGTTCCGACAGGGGGCGGGCTATGGCTACACCTTC,CASRFRQGAGYGYTF
NA,TRBV18,once,TRBJ2-3,TGTGCCAGCTCACCACCGGGGACGACTAGCACAGATACGCAGTATTTT,CASSPPGTTSTDTQYF
TRBD2,TRBV7-3,NA,TRBJ2-1,TGTGCCAGCAGCGGCTCAGCGGGAAGCAATGAGCAGTTCTTC,CASSGSAGSNEQFF
NA,TRBV28,NA,TRBJ2-2,TGTGCCAGCAGTTTATGGGGGACCGGGGAGCTGTTTTTT,CASSLWGTGELFF
TRBD1,TRBV5-4,NA,TRBJ2-7,TGTGCCAGCAGCTCCCCGGGACAGGGACCCTACGAGCAGTACTTC,CASSSPGQGPYEQYF
NA,TRBV28,NA,TRBJ1-1,TGTGCCAGCAGTTTATCGGAGGGGTACACTGAAGCTTTCTTT,CASSLSEGYTEAFF
TRBD2,TRBV10-3,NA,TRBJ2-5,TGTGCCATCAGTGAGTCGACTAGCGGGCAAGAGACCCAGTACTTC,CAISESTSGQETQYF
TRBD1,TRBV7-9,NA,TRBJ2-7,TGTGCCAGCAGCCCCAACAGGGGGGAGGTCTACGAGCAGTACTTC,CASSPNRGEVYEQYF
NA,TRBV29-1,NA,TRBJ2-1,TGCAGCGTTGAAGGGACTTCACCTAATGAGCAGTTCTTC,CSVEGTSPNEQFF
NA,TRBV6-5,NA,TRBJ1-5,TGTGCCAGCAGTTTAGGGCTGGATGGCAATCAGCCCCAGCATTTT,CASSLGLDGNQPQHF
TRBD1,TRBV7-4,NA,TRBJ2-5,TGTGCCAGCAGCTTAGGGACAGGGCGGGAAGAGACCCAGTACTTC,CASSLGTGREETQYF
TRBD2,TRBV9,NA,TRBJ2-2,TGTGCCAGCAGCGTAGATGGGACTAGCGGGACCGGGGAGCTGTTTTTT,CASSVDGTSGTGELFF
TRBD1,TRBV5-4,NA,TRBJ1-1,TGTGCCAGCAGCGCCGGGACAGGGGAGGCTTTCTTT,CASSAGTGEAFF
NA,TRBV14,NA,TRBJ1-1,TGTGCCAGCAGCTTGGCGGAGGGGAACACTGAAGCTTTCTTT,CASSLAEGNTEAFF
TRBD1,TRBV15,NA,TRBJ1-5,TGTGCCACCAGCGCGCGACAGGGAAGCGGCAATCAGCCCCAGCATTTT,CATSARQGSGNQPQHF
NA,TRBV19,NA,TRBJ2-7,TGTGCCACAACCTGGAGAGGAGGCGGTTTCTCCTACGAGCAGTACTTC,CATTWRGGGFSYEQYF
NA,TRBV15,NA,TRBJ1-3,TGTGCCACCAGCAGGCTGATGGCATCCGGAAACACCATATATTTT,CATSRLMASGNTIYF
TRBD1,TRBV4-2,NA,TRBJ1-2,TGTGCCAGCAGCTCATACCGGGGACAGGGGACTAACTATGGCTACACCTTC,CASSSYRGQGTNYGYTF
NA,TRBV19,NA,TRBJ1-2,TGTGCCAGTGGGCCAAGGGGGGATTATGGCTACACCTTC,CASGPRGDYGYTF
NA,TRBV6-1,NA,TRBJ2-5,TGTGCCAGCAGTGAAAGGAGGCCTCAAGAGACCCAGTACTTC,CASSERRPQETQYF
NA,TRBV4-2,NA,TRBJ2-7,TGTGCCAGCAGGCCTTCCTACGAGCAGTACTTC,CASRPSYEQYF
TRBD1,TRBV7-3,NA,TRBJ2-3,TGTGCCAGCAGCAGGACAGGGGGATTCACAGATACGCAGTATTTT,CASSRTGGFTDTQYF
TRBD1,TRBV19,NA,TRBJ2-7,TGTGCCAGTAGTATATTGAAGGAGGGACAGGAAGCCTACGAGCAGTACTTC,CASSILKEGQEAYEQYF
TRBD2,TRBV9,NA,TRBJ2-1,TGTGCCAGCAGCGTAGGGCGGGGGGGCAATGAGCAGTTCTTC,CASSVGRGGNEQFF
NA,TRBV7-9,few,TRBJ2-1,TGTGCCAGCAGCTATAGGGGGGACAGCGATGAGCAGTTCTTC,CASSYRGDSDEQFF
TRBD1,TRBV6-1,NA,TRBJ1-5,TGTGCCAGCACCGACAGGGGTAACGGTCAGCCCCAGCATTTT,CASTDRGNGQPQHF
NA,TRBV4-1,NA,TRBJ2-2,TGCGCCAGCAGCCAAGGAGGGACCGGGGAGCTGTTTTTT,CASSQGGTGELFF
TRBD2,TRBV7-3,NA,TRBJ2-3,TGTGCCAGCAGTGGGACTAGCGGGAGCGCAGATACGCAGTATTTT,CASSGTSGSADTQYF
NA,TRBV11-3,NA,TRBJ2-1,TGTGCCAGCAGCTTAGATCGGATGGTGCAGTTCTTC,CASSLDRMVQFF
NA,TRBV29-1,NA,TRBJ2-3,TGCAGCGCCACGCACGTCGGGGAGGGCACAGATACGCAGTATTTT,CSATHVGEGTDTQYF
NA,TRBV19,NA,TRBJ1-5,TGTGCCAGTAGTACCGCCGGGGGCTCCAATCAGCCCCAGCATTTT,CASSTAGGSNQPQHF
NA,TRBV2,NA,TRBJ2-7,TGTGCCAGCAGCGGAGTGGCATCGGGCGAGCAGTACTTC,CASSGVASGEQYF
TRBD2,TRBV11-2,NA,TRBJ2-1,TGTGCCAGCAGCCCACGACTAGCGGGACGATCCTACAATGAGCAGTTCTTC,CASSPRLAGRSYNEQFF
TRBD1,TRBV27,NA,TRBJ1-2,TGTGCCAGCAGTCCCTCCGGGACAGGGGGCGGCTACACCTTC,CASSPSGTGGGYTF
NA,TRBV5-5,NA,TRBJ1-1,TGTGCCAGCAGCTCACACGGGGACACTGAAGCTTTCTTT,CASSSHGDTEAFF
TRBD1,TRBV4-1,once,TRBJ2-1,TGCGCCAGCAGCCAAGTAAGGGACAGGGGTTTCGATGAGCAGTTCTTC,CASSQVRDRGFDEQFF